These 10 T cell receptor beta chains were sequenced from one sample in a study of CD8 T cells in ankylosing spondylitis. Via MiXCR, TCRdb re-called the 5' RACE reads, giving one row per CDR3 protein. The sample holds under 950,000 distinct CDR3 sequences, roughly 19% seen once. Antigens of these TCRs are unknown. Study findings and constraints: A TCR beta motif of fewer than 10 highly homologous variants seemed to mark ankylosing spondylitis blood.

The sample comprised blood, either unsorted or a sorted T cell fraction (not recorded which). These receptor sequences come from a male donor with ankylosing spondylitis.

This clonotype was detected ten times or more. This chain joins TRBV5-5 and TRBJ2-1, with TRBD1 matching 9 bases. From germline, CDR1 is SGHKS and CDR2 YYEKEE (reference sequence). This CDR3 region has 15 residues. Unmatched junction bases numbered 6, after V lost 3 bases and J lost 5 bases. CDR3 loop: CASSSQGQGNNEQFF. As DNA, the CDR3 is TGTGCCAGCAGCTCACAAGGACAGGGGAACAATGAGCAGTTCTTC.

The chain joins TRBV5-6 to TRBJ2-7; the D is unclear. CDR1 and CDR2 from the germline V gene are SGHDT and YYEEEE. This CDR3 contains 12 residues. V lost 6 bases and J 5 bases, leaving 12 bases between the germline ends. In DNA, the CDR3 is TGTGCCAGCATCTCCCAAAGGAACGAGCAGTACTTC. This sequence encodes CASISQRNEQYF.

The J gene is TRBJ2-5, the V gene TRBV24-1; D is undetermined. The CDR3 spans 13 residues. Trimming removed 2 bases from V and 2 bases from J, with 5 bases in between. Germline V lookup: CDR1 KGHDR, CDR2 SFDVKD. CDR3 protein: CATSDSNQETQYF. For the CDR3, the DNA is TGTGCCACCAGTGATTCGAATCAAGAGACCCAGTACTTC.

This clonotype appeared a few times. The J gene is TRBJ2-1, the V gene TRBV29-1; maybe TRBD1 (5 bases). This CDR3 spans 13 amino acids. Between the trimmed V and J ends, which lost 5 bases and 2 bases, there was a span of 10 bases. CDR1 and CDR2 (germline): SQVTM, ANQGSEA. This CDR3 is CSVRGRAYNEQFF. CDR3 DNA: TGCAGCGTTAGGGGCAGGGCCTACAATGAGCAGTTCTTC.

This clonotype was picked up a small number of times. V usage is TRBV12-3 or TRBV12-4 and J usage is TRBJ2-5; 7 bases line up with TRBD1. V shed 4 bases, J shed 1 base, and the junction held 6 bases outside the gene matches. This CDR3 contains 15 residues. CDR3 DNA: TGTGCCAGCAGTTCGCACCGGGACAGCCAAGAGACCCAGTACTTC. This codes for CASSSHRDSQETQYF.

This clonotype was observed a few times. The chain is built from TRBV9 and TRBJ2-4, with D tentatively TRBD1 (6 bases). This CDR3 region has 15 residues. Per germline, CDR1 SGDLS and CDR2 YYNGEE. Trimming took off 3 bases at V and 0 bases at J, with 10 bases between the two ends. The CDR3 DNA reads TGTGCCAGCAGCGATCAGGGGCTAGCCAAAAACATTCAGTACTTC. Its translation: CASSDQGLAKNIQYF.

The CDR3 coding sequence is TGCAGTGCCCTCTCTAGTGAGGGGCTCAACAATGAGCAGTTCTTC. It yields the protein CSALSSEGLNNEQFF. The chain combines TRBV20-1 with TRBJ2-1; D possibly matches TRBD1 or TRBD2 (5 bases each). From germline, CDR1 is DFQATT and CDR2 SNEGSKA (reference sequence). Trimming took 6 bases from V and 5 from J, leaving 20 bases between them. The CDR3 contains 15 residues.

This clonotype was counted only a few times. V gene TRBV28 combines with J gene TRBJ2-1; D is ambiguous. The CDR3 has 18 residues. From germline, CDR1 is MDHEN and CDR2 SYDVKM. The V gene lost 1 base and the J gene lost 5 bases, with 21 bases spanning the gap. This CDR3 reads CASSLYSRLARHNNEQFF. DNA of the CDR3: TGTGCCAGCAGTTTATATTCCAGATTAGCTAGGCATAACAATGAGCAGTTCTTC.

In this sample, this clonotype turned up a few times. The V call is TRBV20-1, the J call TRBJ2-3, with D possibly matching TRBD1 (7 bases). Germline CDR1 DFQATT, CDR2 SNEGSKA (reference sequence). The CDR3 totals 15 residues. Trimming took off 0 bases at V and 4 bases at J, with 14 bases between the two ends. DNA of the CDR3: TGCAGTGCTAGAGAGCTACAGGGGAGGTCAGATACGCAGTATTTT. Its protein is CSARELQGRSDTQYF.

The chain employs TRBV29-1 and TRBJ2-5; TRBD1 or TRBD2 may be the D gene (5 bases each). Germline-derived CDR1 and CDR2 are SQVTM and ANQGSEA. This CDR3 is 12 amino acids long. V lost 4 bases and J 4 bases, leaving 10 bases between the germline ends. The CDR3 DNA sequence: TGCAGCGTTGGCGAGGGGACAGAGACCCAGTACTTC. It codes for CSVGEGTETQYF.